This TCR beta chain was identified in a study of blood T cell repertoires in COVID-19. Overall study: The samples span acute and convalescent COVID-19 from the United States, Italy and Spain. PBMCs, B-cell-depleted T cells, or T cells provided the cDNA or gDNA that made up the material.

Germline V gives CDR1 MDHEN, CDR2 SYDVKM. V was pared by 5 bases and J by 0 bases, with 6 bases of the junction left unmatched. This CDR3 region has 16 residues. Study processing details: How many nucleated cells were present was estimated from reference gene primer amplification. Measured with immunoSEQ multiplex PCR; TCRdb has only the in-frame clones, and not every one. That table furnishes V, J and clone size, whereas the DNA furnished D and trimming. The sample lists hundreds of thousands of clones, about 88% occurring once. Seattle researchers signed up patients amid active infection and tracked them longitudinally.

Source material: peripheral blood. This sequence was found in a woman aged 55-69 years with COVID-19, enrolled during active disease. This chain joins TRBV28 and TRBJ2-1, with 8 nucleotides matching TRBD2. CDR3 DNA: TGTGCCAGCAGTCCCCTCGGGGGGGCCTCCTACAATGAGCAGTTCTTC. It encodes CASSPLGGASYNEQFF. The full variable domain, in which reference TRBV28 and TRBJ2-1 provide the parts outside the CDR3, is DVKVTQSSRYLVKRTGEKVFLECVQDMDHENMFWYRQDPGLGLRLIYFSYDVKMKEKGDIPEGYSVSREKKERFSLILESASTNQTSMYLCASSPLGGASYNEQFFGPGTRLTVL.